This TCR beta chain was recovered during a study of blood T cell repertoires in COVID-19. As for the study in general: COVID-19 samples collected from the United States, Italy and Spain covered acute and convalescent phases. Sample material is recorded as cDNA or gDNA derived from T cells, B-cell-depleted T cells, or PBMCs.

The CDR3 totals 12 residues. In germline, CDR1 is LGHDT, CDR2 YNNKEL (reference sequence). Trimming cost V 4 bases and J 6 bases, with 9 bases left between them. Profiled with immunoSEQ multiplex PCR; TCRdb holds only in-frame clones, not every one. In the table there are 110,000 to 150,000 clones, around 81% of which are singletons. The chain carries TRBV3-1 (or the pseudogene TRBV3-2) and TRBJ1-1; D remains ambiguous. The receptor comes from a woman aged 45-60 years with acute or convalescent COVID-19. Material for sequencing was peripheral blood. The CDR3 region is CASSPSGSEAFF. CDR3 in DNA: TGTGCCAGCAGCCCTTCCGGGTCTGAAGCTTTCTTT.